Below, 10 T cell receptor beta chains from the same sample are listed, as sequenced in a study of regulatory T cells in long-lasting Graves disease. The time point denotes: newly diagnosed GD, antithyroid drugs for less than 3 months. The TCR library was prepared using RNA isolated from PBMCs. Sequencing libraries for TCR beta were prepared with iRepertoire HTBI primers and Arm-PCR of CDR3 regions. MiXCR was run by TCRdb on the multiplex PCR reads, yielding one entry per CDR3 protein. The sample holds 350,000 to 450,000 distinct CDR3 sequences, more than 12% seen once. The data were also submitted as part of a second study, on T cells in Graves' hyperthyroidism and ophthalmopathy.

The specimen was peripheral blood mononuclear cells (PBMCs), collected at new diagnosis, from a patient treated with antithyroid drugs. The source of these receptors is a woman aged 25 to 39 with Graves disease.

This clonotype has at least ten counts. The V and J genes are TRBV6-1 and TRBJ2-5; the D gene is possibly TRBD2 (7 bases). The germline gives CDR1 MNHNS, CDR2 SASEGT. The CDR3 covers 19 residues. V shed 7 bases and J shed 2 bases, with 29 bases lying between them. The CDR3 DNA follows: TGTGCCAGCACCCTAGGGGGACTACCCTTAGCTGGGCCACAAGAGACCCAGTACTTC. This sequence encodes CASTLGGLPLAGPQETQYF.

The rearrangement joins TRBV7-2 to TRBJ2-1; 8 bases are a match to TRBD2. The germline gives CDR1 SGHTA, CDR2 FQGNSA. Unmatched junction bases numbered 13, after V lost 2 bases and J lost 4 bases. This CDR3 contains 18 residues. The CDR3 DNA sequence: TGTGCCAGCAGCTTAAACATAATAGCGGGGCCGTTTTACAATGAGCAGTTCTTC. It is translated as CASSLNIIAGPFYNEQFF.

The chain links TRBV15 to TRBJ2-5; 7 positions match TRBD2. Looked up from germline, CDR1 is LNHNV and CDR2 is YYDKDF (reference sequence). V lost 8 bases to trimming and J lost 5 bases; unmatched junction nucleotides: 8. This CDR3 is 13 amino acids long. In nucleotides, the CDR3 is TGTGCCACCGAACAAGGGCGGGGGGAGACCCAGTACTTC. It specifies CATEQGRGETQYF.

Many counts were recorded for this clonotype. V and J are TRBV12-3 or TRBV12-4 and TRBJ2-7; maybe TRBD1 (5 bases). The germline V and J ends were trimmed by 5 bases and 3 bases, with 14 bases remaining between them. CDR3 size: 14 residues. CDR3 nucleotides: TGTGCCAGCAGTCGCACCCCGGACAACTACGAGCAGTACTTC. Its protein product is CASSRTPDNYEQYF.

The chain couples TRBV15 to TRBJ2-2; D not resolved. Germline loops: CDR1 LNHNV, CDR2 YYDKDF (reference sequence). Trimming cost V 4 bases and J 0 bases, with 9 bases left between them. This CDR3 is built from 15 residues. CDR3 region: CATSTDSPNTGELFF. The CDR3 DNA reads TGTGCCACCAGCACCGACTCTCCGAACACCGGGGAGCTGTTTTTT.

The J gene is TRBJ2-3, the V gene TRBV19; TRBD1 aligns across 8 bases. Per the germline V gene, CDR1 is LNHDA and CDR2 is SQIVND (reference sequence). V gave up 6 bases and J gave up 2 bases; unmatched junction bases: 7. CDR3 length: 15 residues. The CDR3 loop is CASRLRDRITDTQYF. CDR3 nucleotide sequence: TGTGCCAGTAGGCTACGGGACAGGATCACAGATACGCAGTATTTT. Supplemented by reference TRBV19 and TRBJ2-3, the full variable domain reads DGGITQSPKYLFRKEGQNVTLSCEQNLNHDAMYWYRQDPGQGLRLIYYSQIVNDFQKGDIAEGYSVSREKKESFPLTVTSAQKNPTAFYLCASRLRDRITDTQYFGPGTRLTVL.

V gene TRBV19 combines with J gene TRBJ1-4; 7 bases fit TRBD1. J gave up 3 bases and V 7 bases, and 20 bases lay outside the gene matches. The CDR3 has 19 amino acids. Germline CDR1 reads LNHDA; CDR2 reads SQIVND (reference sequence). CDR3: CASTADGQAHFPPNEKLFF. The CDR3 coding sequence is TGTGCCAGTACCGCGGACGGACAGGCGCACTTTCCCCCTAATGAAAAACTGTTTTTT.

This clonotype was seen at least ten times. The chain is built from TRBV11-2 and TRBJ2-1; 7 bases line up with TRBD2. V shed 7 bases, J shed 9 bases, and the junction held 12 bases outside the gene matches. The CDR3 length is 14 residues. The germline V gene has CDR1 SGHAT and CDR2 FQNNGV. The DNA for the CDR3 is TGTGCCAGCACCCTGGGGACTACCCTCGGTGAGCAGTTCTTC. Encoded protein: CASTLGTTLGEQFF.

The CDR3 nucleotides read TGTGCCTGGAGTGTACGACTAGCGGCCTACGAGCAGTACTTC. Translated, it gives CAWSVRLAAYEQYF. The J gene is TRBJ2-7, the V gene TRBV30; 9 bases line up with TRBD2. V trimming: 0 bases; J trimming: 2 bases; junction bases outside the gene matches: 2. The V gene's germline CDR1 is GTSNPN and CDR2 SVGIG (reference sequence). CDR3 size: 14 residues.

V gene TRBV24-1 combines with J gene TRBJ1-5, with TRBD1 matching over 8 bases. The CDR3 consists of 16 residues. V lost 3 bases, J lost 11 bases, and 14 bases stayed unmatched. CDR1 is KGHDR and CDR2 is SFDVKD in the germline V gene. CDR3: CATSDASGGGLLAQHF. The CDR3 DNA follows: TGTGCCACCAGTGATGCGTCAGGGGGCGGTCTTCTTGCCCAGCATTTT.